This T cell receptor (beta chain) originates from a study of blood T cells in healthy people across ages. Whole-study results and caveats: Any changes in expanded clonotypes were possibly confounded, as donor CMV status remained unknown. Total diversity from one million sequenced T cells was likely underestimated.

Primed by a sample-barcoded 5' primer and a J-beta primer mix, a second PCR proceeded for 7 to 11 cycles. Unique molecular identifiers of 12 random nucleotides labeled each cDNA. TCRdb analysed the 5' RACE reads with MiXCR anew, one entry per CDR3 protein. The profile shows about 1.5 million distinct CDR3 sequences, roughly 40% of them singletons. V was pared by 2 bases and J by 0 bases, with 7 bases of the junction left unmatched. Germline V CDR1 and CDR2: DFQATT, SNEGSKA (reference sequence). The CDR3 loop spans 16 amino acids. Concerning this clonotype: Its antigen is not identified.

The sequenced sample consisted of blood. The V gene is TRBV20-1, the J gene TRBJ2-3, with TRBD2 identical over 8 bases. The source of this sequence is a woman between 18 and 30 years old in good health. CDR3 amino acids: CSARPIAGHSTDTQYF. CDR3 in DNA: TGCAGTGCTAGACCAATAGCGGGGCACAGCACAGATACGCAGTATTTT.